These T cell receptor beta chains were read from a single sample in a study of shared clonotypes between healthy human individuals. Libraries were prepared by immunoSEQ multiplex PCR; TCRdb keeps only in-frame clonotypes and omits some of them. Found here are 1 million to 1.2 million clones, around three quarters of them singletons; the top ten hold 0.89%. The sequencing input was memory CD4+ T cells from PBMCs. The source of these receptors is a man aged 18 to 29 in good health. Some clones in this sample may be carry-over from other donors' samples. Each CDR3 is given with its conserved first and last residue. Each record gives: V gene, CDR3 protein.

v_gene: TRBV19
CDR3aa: CASSPDFVRGYGYTF

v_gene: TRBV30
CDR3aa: CAWSVLSGGDEQYF

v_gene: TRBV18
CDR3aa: CASSQVDRVFYGYTF

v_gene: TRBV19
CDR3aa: CASSPSRWGTDTQYF

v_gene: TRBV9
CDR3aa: CASSPRGAGDNEQFF

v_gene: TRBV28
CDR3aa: CASSLPRGGYTF

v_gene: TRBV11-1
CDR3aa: CASSAPPTTEAFF

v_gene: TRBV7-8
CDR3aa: CASSFLCYSPYEQYF

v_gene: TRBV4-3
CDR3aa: CASSQAGTGFYEQYF

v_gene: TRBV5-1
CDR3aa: CASSSDSSYGYTF

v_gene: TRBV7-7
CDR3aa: CASSLAQNQEQFF

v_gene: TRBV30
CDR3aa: CAWLTGGTETQYF

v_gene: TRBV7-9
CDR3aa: CASSLGVKQFF

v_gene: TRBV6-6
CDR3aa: CASSYKGNQPQHF

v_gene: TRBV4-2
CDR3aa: CASGPPGNEQFF

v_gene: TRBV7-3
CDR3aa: CASSLNGQGLEQFF

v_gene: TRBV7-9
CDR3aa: CASSPERRLSGNTIYF

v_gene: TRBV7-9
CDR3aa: CASSHGAGLNEQYF

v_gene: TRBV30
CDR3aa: CAWTRRLAGEGYEQYF

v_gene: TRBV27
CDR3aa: CASSFVVSAGVLSYEQYF

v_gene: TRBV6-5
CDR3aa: CASSTEDYVGYTF

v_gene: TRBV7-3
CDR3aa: CASSLGQREQFF